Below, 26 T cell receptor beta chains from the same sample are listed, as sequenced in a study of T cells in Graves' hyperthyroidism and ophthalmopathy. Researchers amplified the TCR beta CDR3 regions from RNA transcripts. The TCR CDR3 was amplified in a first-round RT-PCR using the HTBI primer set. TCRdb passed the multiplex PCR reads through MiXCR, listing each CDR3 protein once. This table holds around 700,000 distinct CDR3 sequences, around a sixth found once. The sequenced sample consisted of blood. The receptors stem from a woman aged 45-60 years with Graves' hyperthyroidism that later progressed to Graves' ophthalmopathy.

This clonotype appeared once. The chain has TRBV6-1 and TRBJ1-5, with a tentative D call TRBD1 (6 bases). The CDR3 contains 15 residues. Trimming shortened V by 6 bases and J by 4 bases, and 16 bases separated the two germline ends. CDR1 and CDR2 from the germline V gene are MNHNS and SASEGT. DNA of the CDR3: TGTGCCAGCAGGGAGCCGGGACACATAAATCAGCCCCAGCATTTT. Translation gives CASREPGHINQPQHF.

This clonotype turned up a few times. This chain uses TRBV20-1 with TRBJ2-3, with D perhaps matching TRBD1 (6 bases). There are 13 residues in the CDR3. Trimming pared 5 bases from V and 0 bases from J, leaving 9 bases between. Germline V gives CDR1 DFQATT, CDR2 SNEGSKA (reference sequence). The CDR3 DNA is TGCAGTGCTCCCGGGACAAGCACAGATACGCAGTATTTT. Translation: CSAPGTSTDTQYF.

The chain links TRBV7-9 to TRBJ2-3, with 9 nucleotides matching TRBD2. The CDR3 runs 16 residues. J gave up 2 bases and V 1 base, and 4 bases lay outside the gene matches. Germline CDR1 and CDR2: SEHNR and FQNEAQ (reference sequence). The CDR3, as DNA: TGTGCCAGCAGCTTAGGACCTAGCGGGGTCACAGATACGCAGTATTTT. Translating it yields CASSLGPSGVTDTQYF.

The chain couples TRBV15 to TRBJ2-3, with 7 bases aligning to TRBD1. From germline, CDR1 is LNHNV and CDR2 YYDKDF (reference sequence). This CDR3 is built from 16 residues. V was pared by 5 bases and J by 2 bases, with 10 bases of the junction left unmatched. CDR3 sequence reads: CATSPGTVGPTDTQYF. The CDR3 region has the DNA TGTGCCACCAGCCCTGGGACAGTTGGGCCCACAGATACGCAGTATTTT.

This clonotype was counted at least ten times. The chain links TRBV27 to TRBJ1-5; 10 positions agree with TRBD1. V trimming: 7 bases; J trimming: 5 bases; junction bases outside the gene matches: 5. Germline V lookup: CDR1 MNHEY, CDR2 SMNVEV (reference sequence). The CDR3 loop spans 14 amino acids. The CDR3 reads CASKRGQGYQPQHF. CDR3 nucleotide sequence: TGTGCCAGCAAAAGGGGACAGGGGTATCAGCCCCAGCATTTT.

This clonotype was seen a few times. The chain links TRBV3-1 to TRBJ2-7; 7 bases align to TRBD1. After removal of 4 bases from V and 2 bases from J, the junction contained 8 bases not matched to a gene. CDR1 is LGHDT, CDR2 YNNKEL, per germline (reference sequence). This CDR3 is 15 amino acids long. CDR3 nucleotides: TGTGCCAGCAGCCGAAAGGGGGCGGGTCCCTACGAGCAGTACTTC. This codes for CASSRKGAGPYEQYF.

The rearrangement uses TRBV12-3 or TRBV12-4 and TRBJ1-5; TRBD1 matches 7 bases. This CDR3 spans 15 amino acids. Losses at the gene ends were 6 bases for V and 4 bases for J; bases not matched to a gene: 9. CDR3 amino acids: CASSAPDRINQPQHF. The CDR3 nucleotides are TGTGCCAGCAGCGCCCCGGACAGGATTAATCAGCCCCAGCATTTT.

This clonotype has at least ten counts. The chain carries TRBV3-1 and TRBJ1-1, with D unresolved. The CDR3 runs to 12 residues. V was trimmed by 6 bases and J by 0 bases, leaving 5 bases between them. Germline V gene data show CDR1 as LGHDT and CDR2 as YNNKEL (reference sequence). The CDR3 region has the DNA TGTGCCAGCAGACAGATGAACACTGAAGCTTTCTTT. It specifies CASRQMNTEAFF.

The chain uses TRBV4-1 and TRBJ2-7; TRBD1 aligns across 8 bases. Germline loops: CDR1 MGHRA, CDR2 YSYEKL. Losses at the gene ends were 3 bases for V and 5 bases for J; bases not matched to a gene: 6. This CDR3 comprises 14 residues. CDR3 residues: CASSHQQGEDEQYF. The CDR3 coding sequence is TGCGCCAGCAGCCACCAACAGGGGGAAGACGAGCAGTACTTC.

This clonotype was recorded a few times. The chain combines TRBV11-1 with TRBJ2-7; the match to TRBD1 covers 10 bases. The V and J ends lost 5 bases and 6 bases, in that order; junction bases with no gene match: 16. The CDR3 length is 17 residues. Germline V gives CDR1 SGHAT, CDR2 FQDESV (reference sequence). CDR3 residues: CASSEKSPGTGVLEQYF. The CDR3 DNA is TGTGCCAGCAGCGAGAAAAGCCCGGGGACAGGGGTCCTCGAGCAGTACTTC.

The CDR3 spells CSVGTSRTANYGYTF. In nucleotides, the CDR3 is TGCAGCGTTGGTACGTCAAGGACAGCTAACTATGGCTACACCTTC. The chain uses TRBV29-1 and TRBJ1-2, with D possibly matching TRBD1 (6 bases). Germline V lookup: CDR1 SQVTM, CDR2 ANQGSEA. V shed 4 bases and J shed 0 bases, with 15 bases lying between them. The CDR3 has 15 residues.

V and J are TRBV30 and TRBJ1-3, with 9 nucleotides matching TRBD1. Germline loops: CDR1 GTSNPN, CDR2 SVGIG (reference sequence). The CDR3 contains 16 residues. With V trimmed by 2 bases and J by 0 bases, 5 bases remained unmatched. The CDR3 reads CAWSRTGDNSGNTIYF. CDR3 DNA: TGTGCCTGGAGTAGGACAGGGGATAACTCTGGAAACACCATATATTTT.

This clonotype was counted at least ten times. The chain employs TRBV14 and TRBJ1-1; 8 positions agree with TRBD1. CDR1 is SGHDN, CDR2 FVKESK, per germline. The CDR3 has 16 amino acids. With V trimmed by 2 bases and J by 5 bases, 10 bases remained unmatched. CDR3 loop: CASSQLLRGLRTEAFF. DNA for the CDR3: TGTGCCAGCAGCCAACTCCTCAGGGGGCTGAGGACTGAAGCTTTCTTT.

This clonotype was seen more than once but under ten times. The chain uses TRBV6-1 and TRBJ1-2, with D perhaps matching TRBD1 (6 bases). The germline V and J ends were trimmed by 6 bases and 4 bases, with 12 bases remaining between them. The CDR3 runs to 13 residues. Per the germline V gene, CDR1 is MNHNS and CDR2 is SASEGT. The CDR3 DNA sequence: TGTGCCAGCAGGGCAGGGGCCGGCTATGGCTACACCTTC. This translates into CASRAGAGYGYTF.

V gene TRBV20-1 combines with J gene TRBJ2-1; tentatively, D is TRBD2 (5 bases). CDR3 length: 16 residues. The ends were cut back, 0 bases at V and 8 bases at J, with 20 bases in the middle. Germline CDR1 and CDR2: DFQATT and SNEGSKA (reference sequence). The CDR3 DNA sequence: TGCAGTGCTAGAGATGATTCAAGGTCGAGGGTGGATGAGCAGTTCTTC. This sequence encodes CSARDDSRSRVDEQFF.

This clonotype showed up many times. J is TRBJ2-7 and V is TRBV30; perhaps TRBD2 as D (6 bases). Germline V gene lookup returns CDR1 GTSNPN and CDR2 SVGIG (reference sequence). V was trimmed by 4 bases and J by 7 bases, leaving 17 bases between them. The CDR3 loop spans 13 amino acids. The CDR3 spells CAWTRGATVEQYF. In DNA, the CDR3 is TGTGCCTGGACTCGCGGGGCAACGGTAGAGCAGTACTTC.

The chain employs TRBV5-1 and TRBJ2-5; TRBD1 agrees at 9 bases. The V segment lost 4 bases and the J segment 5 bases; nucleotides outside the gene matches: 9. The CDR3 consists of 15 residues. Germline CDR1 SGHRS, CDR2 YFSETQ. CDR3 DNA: TGCGCCAGCAGCACGGGACAGGGCCTGGGGGAGACCCAGTACTTC. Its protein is CASSTGQGLGETQYF.

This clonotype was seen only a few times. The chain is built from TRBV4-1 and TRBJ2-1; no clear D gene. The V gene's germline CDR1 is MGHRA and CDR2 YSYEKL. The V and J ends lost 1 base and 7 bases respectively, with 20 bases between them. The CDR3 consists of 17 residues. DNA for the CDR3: TGCGCCAGCAGCCAAGGCAAAGTGGGGAAGCTTGAAAATGAGCAGTTCTTC. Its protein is CASSQGKVGKLENEQFF.

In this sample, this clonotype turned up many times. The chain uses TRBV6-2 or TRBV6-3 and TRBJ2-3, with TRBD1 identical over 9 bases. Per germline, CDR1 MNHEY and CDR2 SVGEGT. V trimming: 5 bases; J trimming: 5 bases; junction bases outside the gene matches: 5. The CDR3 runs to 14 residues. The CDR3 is CASSLQGARDTQYF. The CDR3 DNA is TGTGCCAGCAGTCTACAGGGGGCAAGAGATACGCAGTATTTT.

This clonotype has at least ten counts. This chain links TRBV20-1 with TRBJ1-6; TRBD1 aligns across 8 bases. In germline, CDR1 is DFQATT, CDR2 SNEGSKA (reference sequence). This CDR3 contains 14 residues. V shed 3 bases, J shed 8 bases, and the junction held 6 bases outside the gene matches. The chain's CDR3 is CSASKGQVDSPLHF. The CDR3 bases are TGCAGTGCTAGCAAGGGACAGGTGGATTCACCCCTCCACTTT.

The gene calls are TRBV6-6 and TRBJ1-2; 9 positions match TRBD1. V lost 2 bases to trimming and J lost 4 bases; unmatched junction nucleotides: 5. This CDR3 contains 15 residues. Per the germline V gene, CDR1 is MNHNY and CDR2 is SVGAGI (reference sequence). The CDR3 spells CASSYDSGQGYGYTF. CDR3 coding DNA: TGTGCCAGCAGTTACGACTCGGGACAGGGCTATGGCTACACCTTC.

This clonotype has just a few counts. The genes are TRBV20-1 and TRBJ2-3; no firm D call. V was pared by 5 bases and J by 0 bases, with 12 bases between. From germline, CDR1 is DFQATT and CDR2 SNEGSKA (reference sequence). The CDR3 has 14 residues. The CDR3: CSASQPASTDTQYF. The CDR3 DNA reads TGCAGTGCTTCCCAGCCGGCTAGCACAGATACGCAGTATTTT.

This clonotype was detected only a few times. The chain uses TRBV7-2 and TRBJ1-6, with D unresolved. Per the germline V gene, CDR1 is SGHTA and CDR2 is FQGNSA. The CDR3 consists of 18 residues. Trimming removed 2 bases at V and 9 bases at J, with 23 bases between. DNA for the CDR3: TGTGCCAGCAGCTTACCAGGCCGCAGTCGAATTAAAGGTTCACCCCTCCACTTT. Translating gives CASSLPGRSRIKGSPLHF.

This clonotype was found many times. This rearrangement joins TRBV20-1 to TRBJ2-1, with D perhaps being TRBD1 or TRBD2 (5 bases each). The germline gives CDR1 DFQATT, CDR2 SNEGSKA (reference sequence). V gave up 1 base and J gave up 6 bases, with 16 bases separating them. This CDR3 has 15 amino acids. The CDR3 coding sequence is TGCAGTGCTAGAGCCCTTGGACTTAGGGGCAATGAGCAGTTCTTC. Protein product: CSARALGLRGNEQFF.

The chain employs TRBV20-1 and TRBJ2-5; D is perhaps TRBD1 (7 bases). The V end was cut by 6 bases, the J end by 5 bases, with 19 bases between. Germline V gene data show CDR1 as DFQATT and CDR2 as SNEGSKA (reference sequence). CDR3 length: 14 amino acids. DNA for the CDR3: TGCAGTGCCCTGGGGGGCAGGGGGACGGAGACCCAGTACTTC. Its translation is CSALGGRGTETQYF.

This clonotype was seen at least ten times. The CDR3 DNA is TGTGCCAGCAGCTTAGTGTACGGCGGGGGCGGCGAGGACACTGAAGCTTTCTTT. This encodes CASSLVYGGGGEDTEAFF. The gene calls are TRBV7-2 and TRBJ1-1, with TRBD1 as a possible D gene (6 bases). Between the trimmed V and J ends, which lost 1 base and 3 bases, there was a span of 21 bases. The CDR3 totals 18 residues. Germline values: CDR1 SGHTA, CDR2 FQGNSA.